The 32 T cell receptor beta chains presented below share a single source sample, sequenced in a study of T cell responses to AZD1222 COVID-19 vaccine. Profiling relied on immunoSEQ multiplex PCR, and the TCRdb table lists in-frame clones only, not all of them. Among 110,000 or so clones listed, approximately 89% were seen once. The source material was peripheral blood, sampled on day 0 of MenACWY control vaccination. These receptors all come from an adult in good health.

The count of this clone is one. The CDR3 protein is CASSPLAGPGANVLTF. The CDR3 DNA follows: TGTGCCAGCTCACCACTGGCCGGTCCTGGGGCCAACGTCCTGACTTTC. V is TRBV18 and J is TRBJ2-6; no reliable D call. CDR1 and CDR2 from the germline V gene are KGHSH and LQKENI. This CDR3 is built from 16 residues. V was pared by 1 base and J by 2 bases, with 9 bases between. The complete variable domain, with remaining parts taken from reference TRBV18 and TRBJ2-6, reads NAGVMQNPRHLVRRRGQEARLRCSPMKGHSHVYWYRQLPEEGLKFMVYLQKENIIDESGMPKERFSAEFPKEGPSILRIQQVVRGDSAAYFCASSPLAGPGANVLTFGAGSRLTVL.

J is TRBJ2-7 and V is TRBV9; 7 bases agree with TRBD2. The CDR3 is 16 residues long. V shed 0 bases and J 2 bases; nucleotides not matched to a gene: 8. CDR1 is SGDLS and CDR2 is YYNGEE in the germline V gene. CDR3 nucleotides: TGTGCCAGCAGCGTAGGGTCGAGCGGGGCTACCTACGAGCAGTACTTC. Translating gives CASSVGSSGATYEQYF.

CDR3 region: CASSLIAGWTADGYTF. The CDR3 DNA reads as TGTGCCAGCAGCTTAATAGCTGGGTGGACAGCCGATGGCTACACCTTC. This chain joins TRBV7-2 and TRBJ1-2; D is perhaps TRBD1 (6 bases). CDR3 length: 16 residues. V dropped 2 bases and J dropped 6 bases, with 19 bases sitting between them. Germline values: CDR1 SGHTA, CDR2 FQGNSA.

The chain combines TRBV4-3 with TRBJ2-2, with TRBD1 identical over 8 bases. The V and J ends lost 1 base and 4 bases, in that order; junction bases with no gene match: 8. The germline V gene has CDR1 LGHNA and CDR2 YSLEER. This CDR3 has 17 amino acids. The CDR3 DNA reads TGCGCCAGCAGCCAAGGTCTGGACAGGGCTGTCACCGGGGAGCTGTTTTTT. Protein sequence: CASSQGLDRAVTGELFF.

The J gene is TRBJ1-5, the V gene TRBV19; maybe TRBD1 (6 bases). CDR1 and CDR2 from the germline V gene are LNHDA and SQIVND (reference sequence). V dropped 3 bases and J dropped 7 bases, with 16 bases sitting between them. The CDR3 spans 15 residues. CDR3 nucleotides: TGTGCCAGTAGTATGTTCGGGGGGGGCGGCCAGCCCCAGCATTTT. It translates to CASSMFGGGGQPQHF.

This clone was detected a few times. V usage is TRBV6-5 and J usage is TRBJ1-4; 11 nucleotides agree with TRBD1. The CDR3 is 13 residues long. Per germline, CDR1 MNHEY and CDR2 SVGAGI. Trimming cost V 8 bases and J 8 bases; bases outside gene matches: 4. The CDR3 DNA is TGTGCCAGCCGGACAGGGGGCGGGGAAAAACTGTTTTTT. Translated: CASRTGGGEKLFF.

The J gene is TRBJ1-5, the V gene TRBV18, with TRBD1 identical over 7 bases. The V segment lost 6 bases and the J segment 6 bases; nucleotides outside the gene matches: 14. The CDR3 covers 16 residues. Germline CDR1 and CDR2: KGHSH and LQKENI. The DNA for the CDR3 is TGTGCCAGCTCGCCCAAGACAGGGAGAGTTGGTCAGCCCCAGCATTTT. Protein: CASSPKTGRVGQPQHF.

The chain combines TRBV9 with TRBJ1-5, with a weak D call TRBD1 (6 bases). CDR1 is SGDLS and CDR2 is YYNGEE in the germline V gene. The V gene lost 0 bases and the J gene lost 0 bases, with 13 bases spanning the gap. The CDR3 consists of 17 residues. The CDR3 here is CASSVGGTPHSNQPQHF. CDR3 sequence (DNA): TGTGCCAGCAGCGTAGGGGGGACACCCCATAGCAATCAGCCCCAGCATTTT.

This rearrangement joins TRBV6-1 to TRBJ2-3; D assignment may be TRBD1 or TRBD2 (6 bases each). The CDR3 totals 18 residues. Germline-derived CDR1 and CDR2 are MNHNS and SASEGT. The ends were cut back, 2 bases at V and 2 bases at J, with 20 bases in the middle. In nucleotides, the CDR3 is TGTGCCAGCAGTGAAACCTGGCGAGCAGGGGAGGACACAGATACGCAGTATTTT. It yields the protein CASSETWRAGEDTDTQYF.

This clone was picked up one time. This chain uses TRBV2 with TRBJ2-2; 7 positions match TRBD1. The CDR3 totals 14 residues. V was pared by 6 bases and J by 6 bases, with 7 bases of the junction left unmatched. Germline CDR1 is SNHLY and CDR2 is FYNNEI. CDR3 nucleotides: TGTGCCAGCAGCGACCTGACAGGGTCCGGGGAGCTGTTTTTT. Translation: CASSDLTGSGELFF.

The genes are TRBV6-2 or TRBV6-3 and TRBJ2-7, with TRBD1 matching over 7 bases. V shed 0 bases, J shed 5 bases, and the junction held 13 bases outside the gene matches. The length of the CDR3 is 17 residues. CDR1 is MNHEY and CDR2 is SVGEGT in the germline V gene. CDR3 sequence (DNA): TGTGCCAGCAGTTACTCCCCGGACAGGACATCTACCCACGAGCAGTACTTC. It codes for CASSYSPDRTSTHEQYF.

The genes are TRBV4-3 and TRBJ2-2, with no clear D. V lost 1 base and J lost 0, with 3 bases in between. The CDR3 spans 14 residues. Germline V gives CDR1 LGHNA, CDR2 YSLEER. CDR3 in amino acids: CASSQGANTGELFF. CDR3 in DNA: TGCGCCAGCAGCCAAGGAGCGAACACCGGGGAGCTGTTTTTT.

The V call is TRBV28, the J call TRBJ1-2; no clear D. CDR1 and CDR2 from the germline V gene are MDHEN and SYDVKM. Trimming cost V 3 bases and J 1 base, with 9 bases left between them. This CDR3 comprises 14 residues. CDR3 loop: CASSFVNVNYGYTF. The CDR3 DNA sequence: TGTGCCAGCAGTTTTGTTAATGTTAACTATGGCTACACCTTC.

The chain joins TRBV6-5 to TRBJ1-2; unclear D gene. The V end lost 5 bases, the J end lost 4 bases, and 14 bases lay between the germline ends. CDR1 is MNHEY and CDR2 is SVGAGI in the germline V gene. CDR3 size: 14 residues. CDR3 in amino acids: CASSRTGSPYGYTF. The DNA for the CDR3 is TGTGCCAGCAGTCGAACGGGGAGCCCCTATGGCTACACCTTC.

The chain employs TRBV4-1 and TRBJ1-2; D gene uncertain. The CDR3 has 16 amino acids. The V and J ends lost 0 bases and 4 bases respectively, with 15 bases between them. CDR1 is MGHRA, CDR2 YSYEKL, per germline. The DNA for the CDR3 is TGCGCCAGCAGCCAAGAGCCCTCCCCCGTGGTCTATGGCTACACCTTC. It specifies CASSQEPSPVVYGYTF.

The V gene is TRBV5-1, the J gene TRBJ1-1, with a tentative D call TRBD1 (5 bases). Looked up from germline, CDR1 is SGHRS and CDR2 is YFSETQ. V was cut by 2 bases and J by 1 base, with 9 bases left in between. The length of the CDR3 is 14 residues. DNA of the CDR3: TGCGCCAGCAGCTTACAGGTGGCGAACACTGAAGCTTTCTTT. Residues: CASSLQVANTEAFF.

Only one count was recorded for this clone. The chain joins TRBV4-1 to TRBJ2-3; 10 bases map to TRBD2. CDR3 length: 16 residues. Germline V gene data show CDR1 as MGHRA and CDR2 as YSYEKL. After removal of 1 base from V and 6 bases from J, the junction contained 7 bases not matched to a gene. Here the CDR3 DNA reads TGCGCCAGCAGCCAAGCTAGCGGGGGTTCCTCCGATACGCAGTATTTT. As protein: CASSQASGGSSDTQYF.

V gene TRBV12-3 or TRBV12-4 combines with J gene TRBJ2-7, with D unresolved. V was shortened by 5 bases and J by 6 bases, with 8 bases between the two germline ends. The CDR3 has 11 amino acids. The CDR3 region is CASSPGREQYF. The CDR3 region has the DNA TGTGCCAGCAGTCCTGGACGCGAGCAGTACTTC.

This rearrangement joins TRBV9 to TRBJ1-5; no clear D. The V gene lost 3 bases and the J gene lost 7 bases, with 14 bases spanning the gap. The CDR3 has 14 amino acids. Germline V gene data show CDR1 as SGDLS and CDR2 as YYNGEE. The CDR3 DNA sequence: TGTGCCAGCAGCGCGGATATGGGAATACAGCCCCAGCATTTT. Translating gives CASSADMGIQPQHF.

The CDR3 nucleotides are TGTGCCAGCAGCATGAGAACCGGGACAGGGGTCGGGGAGCAGTACTTC. It translates to CASSMRTGTGVGEQYF. The chain employs TRBV11-3 and TRBJ2-7; 10 positions match TRBD1. This CDR3 is built from 16 residues. Germline trimming cut 5 bases from V and 7 bases from J; bases unmatched to any gene: 14. Germline-derived CDR1 and CDR2 are SGHNT and YENEEA.

This sequence joins TRBV7-9 and TRBJ1-2; 8 nucleotides match TRBD1. This CDR3 comprises 16 residues. Germline V gene data show CDR1 as SEHNR and CDR2 as FQNEAQ (reference sequence). After removal of 2 bases from V and 4 bases from J, the junction contained 9 bases not matched to a gene. Here the CDR3 reads CASSLFETGEAYGYTF. The DNA of the CDR3 is TGTGCCAGCAGCTTATTCGAGACAGGGGAAGCCTATGGCTACACCTTC. The full variable domain, its missing parts supplied by reference TRBV7-9 and TRBJ1-2, is DTGVSQNPRHKITKRGQNVTFRCDPISEHNRLYWYRQTLGQGPEFLTYFQNEAQLEKSRLLSDRFSAERPKGSFSTLEIQRTEQGDSAMYLCASSLFETGEAYGYTFGSGTRLTVV.

The chain employs TRBV5-1 and TRBJ2-7, with D unclear. The V gene's germline CDR1 is SGHRS and CDR2 YFSETQ. Trimming stripped 0 bases from V and 0 bases from J, with 13 bases between. The CDR3 covers 16 residues. This chain's CDR3 is CASSLAGSLNSYEQYF. In DNA, the CDR3 is TGCGCCAGCAGCTTGGCCGGATCCCTCAACTCCTACGAGCAGTACTTC.

The chain joins TRBV7-9 to TRBJ1-3; 9 bases agree with TRBD1. This CDR3 contains 15 residues. The trim removed 4 bases at V and 2 bases at J, leaving 3 bases unmatched. CDR1 is SEHNR, CDR2 FQNEAQ, per germline (reference sequence). CDR3 amino acids: CASSSGTGTGNTIYF. For the CDR3, the DNA is TGTGCCAGCAGCTCCGGGACAGGGACTGGAAACACCATATATTTT.

The chain carries TRBV5-4 and TRBJ1-4, with TRBD1 matching over 7 bases. The trim removed 1 base at V and 7 bases at J, leaving 4 bases unmatched. The CDR3 loop spans 14 amino acids. The germline V gene encodes CDR1 SGHNT and CDR2 YYREEE (reference sequence). CDR3: CASSLQGGIEKLFF. The DNA of the CDR3 is TGTGCCAGCAGCTTGCAGGGGGGAATTGAAAAACTGTTTTTT. Filled out from reference TRBV5-4 and TRBJ1-4, the complete variable domain reads ETGVTQSPTHLIKTRGQQVTLRCSSQSGHNTVSWYQQALGQGPQFIFQYYREEENGRGNFPPRFSGLQFPNYSSELNVNALELDDSALYLCASSLQGGIEKLFFGSGTQLSVL.

V gene TRBV5-1 combines with J gene TRBJ2-1; 8 bases are shared with TRBD2. J gave up 5 bases and V 4 bases, and 5 bases lay outside the gene matches. Germline assignment: CDR1 SGHRS and CDR2 YFSETQ. This CDR3 is 14 amino acids long. DNA of the CDR3: TGCGCCAGCAGCCCTGGACTAGCAAACAATGAGCAGTTCTTC. Translation gives CASSPGLANNEQFF.

This chain links TRBV5-6 with TRBJ2-7; the match to TRBD1 covers 9 bases. CDR1 and CDR2 (germline): SGHDT, YYEEEE. CDR3 length: 14 residues. After removal of 3 bases from V and 8 bases from J, the junction contained 9 bases not matched to a gene. CDR3 residues: CASSYGTGRGQQYF. The CDR3 region has the DNA TGTGCCAGCAGCTACGGGACAGGGCGTGGACAGCAGTACTTC.

The CDR3 coding sequence is TGTGCCAGCAGTGAAGAAAGGGTTCGAACTGAAGCTTTCTTT. Translated: CASSEERVRTEAFF. The J gene is TRBJ1-1, the V gene TRBV6-1, with D hard to call. Germline values: CDR1 MNHNS, CDR2 SASEGT. Trimming removed 1 base from V and 5 bases from J, with 11 bases in between. CDR3 size: 14 residues.

J is TRBJ2-2 and V is TRBV6-4; D remains ambiguous. Germline V CDR1 and CDR2: MRHNA, SNTAGT. V lost 0 bases, J lost 4 bases, and 9 bases lay in between. The CDR3 spans 15 residues. The CDR3, as DNA: TGTGCCAGCAGTGACTCGTTCGACGGCACCGGGGAGCTGTTTTTT. Translated: CASSDSFDGTGELFF.

The chain is built from TRBV4-2 and TRBJ1-5; possible D gene TRBD1, 5 bases. Germline CDR1 reads LGHNA; CDR2 reads YNFKEQ. There are 17 residues in the CDR3. Between the trimmed V and J ends, which lost 0 bases and 3 bases, there was a span of 15 bases. CDR3 nucleotides: TGTGCCAGCAGCCAAGAGGGCGGCAGGGTCATCAATCAGCCCCAGCATTTT. Its protein product is CASSQEGGRVINQPQHF.

The chain employs TRBV7-3 and TRBJ2-2, with 10 positions matching TRBD2. CDR1 is SGHTA and CDR2 is FQGTGA in the germline V gene. V trimming: 4 bases; J trimming: 3 bases; junction bases outside the gene matches: 5. The CDR3 totals 16 residues. CDR3 region: CASSSSGGVYTGELFF. CDR3 DNA: TGTGCCAGCAGCTCTAGCGGGGGAGTGTACACCGGGGAGCTGTTTTTT. Full variable domain (remainder filled in from reference TRBV7-3 and TRBJ2-2): GAGVSQTPSNKVTEKGKYVELRCDPISGHTALYWYRQSLGQGPEFLIYFQGTGAADDSGLPNDRFFAVRPEGSVSTLKIQRTERGDSAVYLCASSSSGGVYTGELFFGEGSRLTVL.

The rearrangement links TRBV18 to TRBJ2-7; 9 nucleotides agree with TRBD1. The V gene's germline CDR1 is KGHSH and CDR2 LQKENI. The trim removed 3 bases at V and 6 bases at J, leaving 3 bases unmatched. The CDR3 totals 13 residues. CDR3 in amino acids: CASSPTGGSEQYF. CDR3 nucleotides: TGTGCCAGCTCACCTACAGGGGGCTCCGAGCAGTACTTC. The variable domain in full, with the rest retrieved from reference TRBV18 and TRBJ2-7, is NAGVMQNPRHLVRRRGQEARLRCSPMKGHSHVYWYRQLPEEGLKFMVYLQKENIIDESGMPKERFSAEFPKEGPSILRIQQVVRGDSAAYFCASSPTGGSEQYFGPGTRLTVT.

The rearrangement uses TRBV5-1 and TRBJ1-2; 11 bases fit TRBD1. The CDR3 is 16 residues long. Germline-derived CDR1 and CDR2 are SGHRS and YFSETQ. Trimming cost V 0 bases and J 8 bases; bases outside gene matches: 9. CDR3 in amino acids: CASSLAFPGQGGGYTF. CDR3 in DNA: TGCGCCAGCAGCTTGGCCTTCCCGGGACAGGGGGGCGGCTACACCTTC.